Listed below are T cell receptor beta chains from one sample, sequenced in a study of control samples from healthy donors and cancer patients. TCRdb's table, derived via immunoSEQ multiplex PCR, lists solely in-frame clones and lacks some. The sample shows 150,000 to 200,000 clones, roughly 91% of them seen only once. The material sequenced was blood. The receptors were gathered from a woman in her 30s in good health. CDR3s include the opening cysteine and the closing phenylalanine or tryptophan. The D gene is left open where the match is weak. Rows may omit the clone size; those that give it use once, few, many or a size class.

cdr3_aa: CASSPGTSLNTEAFF; cdr3_nt: TGTGCCAGCAGCCCAGGGACGTCTCTGAACACTGAAGCTTTCTTT; j_call: TRBJ1-1; cdr3_length: 15; d_call: NA; clone_size: few; v_call: TRBV4-2
cdr3_aa: CASRVLMNTEAFF; cdr3_nt: TGTGCCAGCAGGGTCCTTATGAACACTGAAGCTTTCTTT; j_call: TRBJ1-1; cdr3_length: 13; d_call: NA; clone_size: NA; v_call: TRBV2
cdr3_aa: CASSEVRQYGYTF; cdr3_nt: TGTGCCAGCAGTGAAGTACGACAGTATGGCTACACCTTC; j_call: TRBJ1-2; cdr3_length: 13; d_call: NA; clone_size: NA; v_call: TRBV6-1
cdr3_aa: CASSDERGGYNEQFF; cdr3_nt: TGTGCCAGCAGTGACGAGCGGGGGGGATACAATGAGCAGTTCTTC; j_call: TRBJ2-1; cdr3_length: 15; d_call: TRBD2; clone_size: NA; v_call: TRBV6-4
cdr3_aa: CASSQGPGNYGYTF; cdr3_nt: TGTGCCAGCAGCCAAGGGCCAGGGAACTATGGCTACACCTTC; j_call: TRBJ1-2; cdr3_length: 14; d_call: NA; clone_size: NA; v_call: TRBV3-1/TRBV3-2
cdr3_aa: CASSYDRGNGYTF; cdr3_nt: TGTGCCAGCAGTTACGACAGGGGGAATGGCTACACCTTC; j_call: TRBJ1-2; cdr3_length: 13; d_call: TRBD1; clone_size: NA; v_call: TRBV6-5
cdr3_aa: CASSKPKREPDYEQYF; cdr3_nt: TGTGCCAGCAGCAAACCTAAGCGGGAGCCCGACTACGAGCAGTACTTC; j_call: TRBJ2-7; cdr3_length: 16; d_call: NA; clone_size: NA; v_call: TRBV21-1
cdr3_aa: CASSSAGNEQYF; cdr3_nt: TGTGCCAGCAGTTCAGCGGGCAACGAGCAGTACTTC; j_call: TRBJ2-7; cdr3_length: 12; d_call: NA; clone_size: NA; v_call: TRBV12-3/TRBV12-4
cdr3_aa: CAISGGLGDTDTQYF; cdr3_nt: TGTGCCATCAGTGGGGGACTAGGGGACACAGATACGCAGTATTTT; j_call: TRBJ2-3; cdr3_length: 15; d_call: TRBD2; clone_size: NA; v_call: TRBV10-3
cdr3_aa: CASSLGVNEQFF; cdr3_nt: TGTGCCAGCAGCTTAGGGGTTAATGAGCAGTTCTTC; j_call: TRBJ2-1; cdr3_length: 12; d_call: NA; clone_size: NA; v_call: TRBV7-9